The text below deals with one TCR beta chain. The antigen remains unidentified. Researchers partitioned CD4+ cells into CD45RA+ naive and CD45RA-negative memory subsets. For sorted subsets, approximately 200 ng DNA per replicate equaled about 31,000 T cell genomes. Sequenced by immunoSEQ multiplex PCR; TCRdb stores in-frame clones only, minus some. The sample contains about 2.4 million clones, 80% to 95% of which appear only once. The sample originates from a study of shared clonotypes between healthy human individuals. About the research overall: The donors, two women and a few men, were aged 18 to 49.

Trimming stripped 9 bases from V and 8 bases from J, with 16 bases between. The germline V gene has CDR1 MDHEN and CDR2 SYDVKM. This CDR3 spans 13 amino acids. Study-wide points: Researchers found naive subsets generally carried larger estimated richness than memory subsets.

The rearrangement links TRBV28 to TRBJ1-4; D is perhaps TRBD1 (5 bases). This sequence was found in a man aged 18 to 30 in good health. Some clones in this sample may be carry-over from other donors' samples. The sample comprised naive CD4+ T cells from PBMCs. The sample's subset: CD45RA+ positively selected. CDR3 sequence reads: CASRPGGREKLFF. The CDR3 DNA follows: TGTGCCAGTCGGCCGGGGGGTCGGGAAAAACTGTTTTTT.